The text below deals with one T cell receptor (beta chain). Antigen specificity is unknown. This sample was taken from a study of shared clonotypes between healthy human individuals. About the research overall: Two women and a few men aged 18 to 49 served as donors.

Study-wide results and limits: Sequencing of the sorted subsets was shown by rarefaction to be incomplete despite large depth.

Methods used by the authors: In the immunoSEQ data, sequences were junction-only and lacked quality scores, so filtering differed. Repertoires were generated with immunoSEQ multiplex PCR, while TCRdb's copy carries only in-frame clones and drops some. Clone size and the V and J calls come from that table; the DNA yielded D and trimming. The table records some 1,900,000 clones, 85% to 95% of them present only once. Per the germline V gene, CDR1 is SNHLY and CDR2 is FYNNEI. Losses at the gene ends were 6 bases for V and 4 bases for J; bases not matched to a gene: 7. The CDR3 has 15 residues. Naive CD8 cells, CD45RO-negative and positively selected for CCR7, excluded terminally differentiated effector memory CD45RA+ cells.

The V gene is TRBV2, the J gene TRBJ2-1, with 9 bases matching TRBD1. This TCR derives from a man aged 18 to 30 in good health. The sequenced sample was naive CD8+ T cells sorted from blood. The CDR3 DNA reads TGTGCCAGCAGCGATCCGGGACAGGGATACAATGAGCAGTTCTTC. It specifies CASSDPGQGYNEQFF.